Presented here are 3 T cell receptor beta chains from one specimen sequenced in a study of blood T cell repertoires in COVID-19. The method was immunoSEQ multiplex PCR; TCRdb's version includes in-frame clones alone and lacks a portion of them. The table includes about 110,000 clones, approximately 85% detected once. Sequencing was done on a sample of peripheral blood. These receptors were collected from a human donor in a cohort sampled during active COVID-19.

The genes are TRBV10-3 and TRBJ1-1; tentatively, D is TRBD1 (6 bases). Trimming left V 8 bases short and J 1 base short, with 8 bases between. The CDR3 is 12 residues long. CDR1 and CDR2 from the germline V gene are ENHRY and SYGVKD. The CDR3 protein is CAIGGQNTEAFF. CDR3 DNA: TGTGCCATCGGGGGACAGAACACTGAAGCTTTCTTT.

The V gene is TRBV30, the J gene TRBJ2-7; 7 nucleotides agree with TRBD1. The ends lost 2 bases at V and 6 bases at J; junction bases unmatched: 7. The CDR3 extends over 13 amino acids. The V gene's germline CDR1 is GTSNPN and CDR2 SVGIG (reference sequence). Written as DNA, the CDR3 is TGTGCCTGGAGTCGACAGGGACCCTCCGAGCAGTACTTC. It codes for CAWSRQGPSEQYF.

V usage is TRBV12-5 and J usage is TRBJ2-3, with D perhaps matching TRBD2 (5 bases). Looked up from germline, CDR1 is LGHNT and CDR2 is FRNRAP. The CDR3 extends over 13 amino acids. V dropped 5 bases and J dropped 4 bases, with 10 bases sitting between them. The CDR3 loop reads CASGREMADTQYF. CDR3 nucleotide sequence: TGTGCTAGTGGTAGGGAGATGGCAGATACGCAGTATTTT.